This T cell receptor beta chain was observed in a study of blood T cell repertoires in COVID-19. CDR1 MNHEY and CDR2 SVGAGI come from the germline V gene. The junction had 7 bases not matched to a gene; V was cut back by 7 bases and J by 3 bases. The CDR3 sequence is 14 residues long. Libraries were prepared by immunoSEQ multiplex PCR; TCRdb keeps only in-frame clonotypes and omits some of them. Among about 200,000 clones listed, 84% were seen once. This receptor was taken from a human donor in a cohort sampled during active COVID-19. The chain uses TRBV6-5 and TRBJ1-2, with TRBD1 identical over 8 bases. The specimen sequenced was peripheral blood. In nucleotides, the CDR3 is TGTGCCAGCAAACCGGGACAGGATCACTATGGCTACACCTTC. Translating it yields CASKPGQDHYGYTF.